This T cell receptor beta chain was documented in a study of technical replicates of blood from a few donors. This table comes from immunoSEQ multiplex PCR, and its TCRdb copy is limited to in-frame clones, with some not included. The data contain some 83,000 clones, over 85% of them singletons. Trimming pared 4 bases from V and 0 bases from J, leaving 16 bases between. The CDR3 covers 17 residues. Germline CDR1 and CDR2: SGHNT and YYREEE (reference sequence). What was sequenced was T cells isolated from PBMCs. The genes are TRBV5-4 and TRBJ1-4; TRBD1 is a possible D gene (6 bases). The receptor was isolated from a human donor in good health. The DNA for the CDR3 is TGTGCCAGCAGCGGGGACAATCGGATAGCAACTAATGAAAAACTGTTTTTT. This encodes CASSGDNRIATNEKLFF.